The sequence of this TCR beta chain was determined in a study of CD8 T cells in Susac syndrome. Study background: Among the Susac syndrome patients sequenced, over five had active disease and 8 or 9 were in remission. Findings and limits, study-wide: Susac syndrome CD8+ repertoires were clonally expanded, most strongly in CD8+ TEMRA cells.

In germline, CDR1 is SGHRS, CDR2 YFSETQ. The CDR3 sequence is 14 residues long. V was cut by 3 bases and J by 10 bases, with 14 bases left in between. Negative isolation yielded the CD8+ and CD4+ T cells, while FACS enriched the TEMRA cells. RNA amounts of about 0.5 to 1 ug underwent reverse transcription with random hexamers. Amplification of TCR beta CDR3 used immunoSEQ multiplex PCR across 54 Vbeta and 13 Jbeta. Using its own MiXCR run on the immunoSEQ multiplex PCR reads, TCRdb lists one record per CDR3 protein. Altogether around 95,000 distinct CDR3 sequences are present, around 95% being singletons, with the ten largest covering 0.3%. Comment on this clonotype: Antigen specificity is unknown.

The sequenced sample was CD8+ T cells from PBMCs. This receptor was taken from a human donor with Susac syndrome. The chain links TRBV5-1 to TRBJ1-6, with D perhaps TRBD1 (6 bases). CDR3 residues: CASSSTGLGSPLHF. The CDR3 nucleotides are TGCGCCAGCAGCTCGACAGGCCTTGGCTCACCCCTCCACTTT. The full variable domain, its missing parts supplied by reference TRBV5-1 and TRBJ1-6, is KAGVTQTPRYLIKTRGQQVTLSCSPISGHRSVSWYQQTPGQGLQFLFEYFSETQRNKGNFPGRFSGRQFSNSRSEMNVSTLELGDSALYLCASSSTGLGSPLHFGNGTRLTVT.